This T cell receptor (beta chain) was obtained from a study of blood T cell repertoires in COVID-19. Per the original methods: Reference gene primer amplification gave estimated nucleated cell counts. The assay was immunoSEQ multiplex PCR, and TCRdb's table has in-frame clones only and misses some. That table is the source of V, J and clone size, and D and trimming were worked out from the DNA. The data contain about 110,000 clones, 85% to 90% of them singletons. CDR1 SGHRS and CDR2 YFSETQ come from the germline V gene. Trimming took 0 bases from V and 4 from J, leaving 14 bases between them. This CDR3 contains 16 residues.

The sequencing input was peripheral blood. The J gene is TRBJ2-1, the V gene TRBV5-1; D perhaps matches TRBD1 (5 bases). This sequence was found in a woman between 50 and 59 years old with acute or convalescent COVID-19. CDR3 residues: CASSLVTQGIYNEQFF. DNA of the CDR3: TGCGCCAGCAGCTTGGTGACCCAGGGAATATACAATGAGCAGTTCTTC.